The clone carrying this T cell receptor (beta chain) appeared once. Its antigen is undetermined. The TCR beta CDR3 regions underwent amplification using RNA transcripts as the source. The primer set for the first-round RT-PCR of the TCR CDR3 was HTBI. TCRdb analysed the multiplex PCR reads with MiXCR anew, one entry per CDR3 protein. The table has more than 500,000 distinct CDR3 sequences, more than 15% seen once; the top ten hold 25% to 30%. The PBMCs were sourced from fresh peripheral blood (around 9.9 ml). The sample is drawn from a study of T cells in Graves' hyperthyroidism and ophthalmopathy. Whole-study results and caveats: Blood also showed most of the thyroid clonotypes that were expanded above 0.001. Through a model of 13 V-J features, ophthalmopathy was separated from stable hyperthyroidism.

The receptor's source is a woman in her twenties or thirties with Graves' ophthalmopathy. The sequenced material came from blood.

The CDR3 reads CASSLLVYGEQFF. As DNA, the CDR3 is TGTGCCAGCAGTTTATTAGTGTATGGTGAGCAGTTCTTC. V usage is TRBV27 and J usage is TRBJ2-1; D unresolved. The V and J ends lost 1 base and 9 bases respectively, with 10 bases between them. The CDR3 covers 13 residues. The germline V gene has CDR1 MNHEY and CDR2 SMNVEV (reference sequence).